This note documents a single T cell receptor beta chain sequence. Germline values: CDR1 SNHLY, CDR2 FYNNEI. V trimming: 5 bases; J trimming: 4 bases; junction bases outside the gene matches: 5. CDR3 length equals 15 residues. How the authors handled the data: Reference gene primer amplification gave estimated nucleated cell counts. Clones were sequenced by immunoSEQ multiplex PCR, and TCRdb holds only the in-frame ones, with some missing. Clonal size and the V and J genes are those of that table, whereas D and trimming came from the DNA. This table holds more than 100,000 clones, roughly 91% found once. The data were taken from a study of blood T cell repertoires in COVID-19. Study details: Sample material is recorded as cDNA or gDNA derived from T cells, B-cell-depleted T cells, or PBMCs.

This TCR derives from a man aged 45-65 years with active or convalescent COVID-19. The chain joins TRBV2 to TRBJ1-6, with 7 nucleotides matching TRBD1. Sequencing input: peripheral blood. In DNA form, the CDR3 reads TGTGCCAGCAGTCCTCGGACAGGTTATAATTCACCCCTCCACTTT. Translated: CASSPRTGYNSPLHF.